The rows below give T cell receptor beta chains drawn from one sample of a study of cytomegalovirus exposure and HLA in healthy donors. The assay was immunoSEQ multiplex PCR, and TCRdb's table has in-frame clones only and misses some. The sample contains more than 90,000 clones, around 64% of which appear only once. Sequenced input: PBMCs. The source is a woman in her 30s in good health and CMV-seronegative. CDR3s include the opening cysteine and the closing phenylalanine or tryptophan. The D gene is left open where the match is weak. Size tells how often a clone was seen (once, few, many) or the class of an expanded clone, and some rows leave it out.

D gene: NA; clone size: NA; J gene: TRBJ2-7; V gene: TRBV15; CDR3 protein: CATSREGSSAYEQYF; CDR3 DNA: TGTGCCACCAGCAGAGAGGGCAGTTCTGCCTACGAGCAGTACTTC
D gene: NA; clone size: NA; J gene: TRBJ2-5; V gene: TRBV11-3; CDR3 protein: CASSLGQGDETQYF; CDR3 DNA: TGTGCCAGCAGCTTAGGCCAGGGTGACGAGACCCAGTACTTC
D gene: NA; clone size: NA; J gene: TRBJ2-2; V gene: TRBV9; CDR3 protein: CASSVEGATGELFF; CDR3 DNA: TGTGCCAGCAGCGTAGAGGGAGCCACCGGGGAGCTGTTTTTT
D gene: TRBD2; clone size: NA; J gene: TRBJ2-1; V gene: TRBV4-1; CDR3 protein: CASSQEFGGRAWYNEQFF; CDR3 DNA: TGCGCCAGCAGCCAAGAATTCGGTGGGAGGGCCTGGTACAATGAGCAGTTCTTC
D gene: NA; clone size: NA; J gene: TRBJ1-1; V gene: TRBV5-1; CDR3 protein: CASSLEHRDDTEAFF; CDR3 DNA: TGCGCCAGCAGCTTAGAACACAGGGATGACACTGAAGCTTTCTTT
D gene: NA; clone size: NA; J gene: TRBJ1-1; V gene: TRBV19; CDR3 protein: CASGGPAWEVTEAFF; CDR3 DNA: TGTGCCAGCGGTGGGCCGGCCTGGGAGGTCACTGAAGCTTTCTTT
D gene: NA; clone size: once; J gene: TRBJ2-1; V gene: TRBV2; CDR3 protein: CASVVRYEQFF; CDR3 DNA: TGTGCCAGTGTAGTACGCTATGAGCAGTTCTTC
D gene: TRBD2; clone size: NA; J gene: TRBJ2-3; V gene: TRBV27; CDR3 protein: CASSFLVLAGGTDTQYF; CDR3 DNA: TGTGCCAGCAGTTTCCTGGTCCTAGCGGGAGGCACAGATACGCAGTATTTT
D gene: NA; clone size: NA; J gene: TRBJ2-5; V gene: TRBV2; CDR3 protein: CASNSLPQETQYF; CDR3 DNA: TGTGCCAGTAACAGCCTCCCCCAAGAGACCCAGTACTTC
D gene: NA; clone size: few; J gene: TRBJ2-3; V gene: TRBV5-4; CDR3 protein: CASSHTGISTDTQYF; CDR3 DNA: TGTGCCAGCAGCCACACGGGAATCAGCACAGATACGCAGTATTTT
D gene: TRBD2; clone size: NA; J gene: TRBJ2-7; V gene: TRBV6-4; CDR3 protein: CASAGTKKHPYF; CDR3 DNA: TGTGCCAGCGCCGGGACTAAGAAACACCCATACTTC
D gene: NA; clone size: once; J gene: TRBJ1-1; V gene: TRBV6-5; CDR3 protein: CASSLTGSGTEAFF; CDR3 DNA: TGTGCCAGCAGCCTAACAGGGTCGGGCACTGAAGCTTTCTTT
D gene: TRBD2; clone size: NA; J gene: TRBJ2-3; V gene: TRBV4-1; CDR3 protein: CASSQDTASGNTDTQYF; CDR3 DNA: TGCGCCAGCAGCCAAGATACGGCTAGCGGCAACACAGATACGCAGTATTTT
D gene: NA; clone size: NA; J gene: TRBJ2-3; V gene: TRBV6-5; CDR3 protein: CASRTKADTQYF; CDR3 DNA: TGTGCCAGCAGGACAAAAGCAGATACGCAGTATTTT
D gene: TRBD1; clone size: NA; J gene: TRBJ2-3; V gene: TRBV7-9; CDR3 protein: CASSNTTGSGTDTQYF; CDR3 DNA: TGTGCCAGCAGCAACACGACAGGGAGTGGCACAGATACGCAGTATTTT
D gene: TRBD2; clone size: few; J gene: TRBJ2-3; V gene: TRBV4-3; CDR3 protein: CASSVRLAGFADTQYF; CDR3 DNA: TGCGCCAGCAGCGTTAGACTAGCGGGATTTGCAGATACGCAGTATTTT
D gene: TRBD2; clone size: NA; J gene: TRBJ2-1; V gene: TRBV4-2; CDR3 protein: CASSRTSANNEQFF; CDR3 DNA: TGTGCCAGCAGCCGGACTAGCGCCAACAATGAGCAGTTCTTC